This entry lists 6 T cell receptor beta chains sequenced from one sample in a study of regulatory T cells in long-lasting Graves disease. The sample's time point: newly diagnosed GD, antithyroid drugs for less than 3 months. After RNA was extracted from PBMCs, the TCR library was made from it. iRepertoire HTBI primers and Arm-PCR of CDR3 regions built TCR beta libraries. TCRdb redid the calling of the multiplex PCR reads with MiXCR, one entry per CDR3 protein. The sample contains around 240,000 distinct CDR3 sequences, roughly 18% of which appear only once. These records were also assigned to another study, of T cells in Graves' hyperthyroidism and ophthalmopathy.

The material sequenced was peripheral blood mononuclear cells (PBMCs), taken at new diagnosis, from a patient treated with antithyroid drugs. The receptor set was obtained from a young woman with Graves disease.

V is TRBV6-1 and J is TRBJ2-5; 11 nucleotides align to TRBD2. CDR3 size: 15 residues. The V segment lost 5 bases and the J segment 4 bases; nucleotides outside the gene matches: 6. Germline V gene sequence: CDR1 MNHNS, CDR2 SASEGT. CDR3 loop: CASSTSGGGGETQYF. DNA for the CDR3: TGTGCCAGCAGTACTAGCGGGGGAGGGGGAGAGACCCAGTACTTC.

This clonotype came up many times. One junction end does not reproduce the germline sequence, and a read error may be involved. The chain carries TRBV7-9 and TRBJ1-4; D is perhaps TRBD1 (6 bases). The CDR3 spans 12 residues. The germline gives CDR1 SEHNR, CDR2 FQNEAQ (reference sequence). The CDR3 DNA follows: TGTGCCAGCAGCTTAGGTCCGGAGGGGGAGGTATTT. Its translation is CASSLGPEGEVF.

The sample holds a few counts of this clonotype. The chain carries TRBV3-1 and TRBJ1-2, with a tentative D call TRBD1 (5 bases). Trimming cost V 5 bases and J 7 bases, with 17 bases left between them. Germline values: CDR1 LGHDT, CDR2 YNNKEL (reference sequence). This CDR3 has 14 residues. In DNA form, the CDR3 reads TGTGCCAGCAGCTTCTCAGGGAGGGGCCCTGGCTACACCTTC. Translating gives CASSFSGRGPGYTF.

This clonotype was detected ten times or more. The CDR3 region is CASRWTSGAETQYF. DNA for the CDR3: TGTGCCAGCAGGTGGACTAGCGGGGCAGAGACCCAGTACTTC. The chain joins TRBV6-1 to TRBJ2-5; 12 positions agree with TRBD2. Germline trimming cut 6 bases from V and 4 bases from J; bases unmatched to any gene: 3. CDR3 length: 14 amino acids. The germline V gene has CDR1 MNHNS and CDR2 SASEGT.

This clonotype was counted at least ten times. The junction shows a germline mismatch at one end, possibly a read error. This sequence joins TRBV5-1 and TRBJ2-7; 11 bases line up with TRBD1. The CDR3 spans 15 residues. CDR1 and CDR2 from the germline V gene are SGHRS and YFSETQ. DNA of the CDR3: TGTGCCAGCAGCAGGACAGGGGGCGCCCCCAGCGAGCAGTACTTC. Residues: CASSRTGGAPSEQYF.

Ten or more counts support this clonotype. This chain connects TRBV7-9 to TRBJ1-2; no definite D call. This CDR3 spans 13 amino acids. The germline V gene has CDR1 SEHNR and CDR2 FQNEAQ (reference sequence). V lost 4 bases and J 8 bases, leaving 14 bases between the germline ends. The CDR3 bases are TGTGCCAGCAGCTCCCAGTGGGGTGGCGGCTACACCTTC. Amino acids: CASSSQWGGGYTF.